This is a list of T cell receptor beta chains from one sample in a study of shared T cell receptors in the human thymus. TCRdb's copy holds only in-frame clones and misses some; the assay was immunoSEQ multiplex PCR. The sample carries roughly 550,000 clones, 78% recorded once. This same sample was also taken into another study, of human thymus T cells.

The sample was thymocytes. The receptors derive from a boy under two years old with a congenital heart defect. The CDR3 runs from the conserved cysteine through the conserved F or W. A D gene is named only where the DNA matches it firmly. Expanded clones are given a class, and other clones once, few, many or no size at all.

clone_size d_call j_call v_call cdr3_aa cdr3_nt
. TRBD1 TRBJ2-7 TRBV27 CASSPGQGDYEQYF TGTGCCAGCAGCCCGGGACAGGGGGACTACGAGCAGTACTTC
. . TRBJ2-7 TRBV2 CASSSGTSPYEQYF TGTGCCAGCAGTTCCGGGACTTCCCCCTACGAGCAGTACTTC
once . TRBJ2-7 TRBV11-2 CASSLNAKRSSYEQYF TGTGCCAGCAGCTTAAATGCTAAGAGGAGCTCCTACGAGCAGTACTTC
. TRBD2 TRBJ2-3 TRBV4-2 CASSQIGLARYSLGTDTQYF TGTGCCAGCAGCCAGATCGGACTAGCGCGATACAGTCTGGGCACAGATACGCAGTATTTT
. TRBD2 TRBJ2-3 TRBV25-1 CASSDLERGSSDTQYF TGTGCCAGCAGTGATTTAGAGCGGGGTTCGTCAGATACGCAGTATTTT
. TRBD2 TRBJ2-2 TRBV2 CATGLAGGPVGELFF TGTGCCACAGGACTAGCGGGAGGACCGGTCGGGGAGCTGTTTTTT
. TRBD2 TRBJ2-7 TRBV12-5 CASGLQTSGPLKAHEQYF TGTGCTAGTGGTTTGCAGACTAGCGGTCCATTAAAGGCCCACGAGCAGTACTTC
. TRBD2 TRBJ2-7 TRBV2 CASSEGVAGGLDEQYF TGTGCCAGCAGTGAGGGGGTAGCGGGGGGCCTGGACGAGCAGTACTTC
. . TRBJ1-1 TRBV5-1 CASSPQRGDTEAFF TGCGCCAGCAGCCCCCAGCGGGGAGACACTGAAGCTTTCTTT
once . TRBJ2-1 TRBV27 CATKGGALYYNEQFF TGTGCCACCAAAGGGGGGGCCCTCTACTACAATGAGCAGTTCTTC
. TRBD1 TRBJ1-2 TRBV7-2 CASSQGTGGWYGYTF TGTGCCAGCAGCCAAGGGACAGGGGGCTGGTATGGCTACACCTTC
. . TRBJ1-5 TRBV28 CASSTREGVHNQPQHF TGTGCCAGCAGTACCCGCGAAGGGGTCCACAATCAGCCCCAGCATTTT
. . TRBJ2-1 TRBV14 CASSRGTHNEQFF TGTGCCAGCAGCCGGGGGACACACAATGAGCAGTTCTTC
. . TRBJ1-3 TRBV30 CAWSDWWQGRNTIYF TGTGCCTGGAGTGATTGGTGGCAGGGGAGAAACACCATATATTTT
once . TRBJ2-2 TRBV5-6 CASSLGFSGQNTGELFF TGTGCCAGCAGCTTGGGGTTTAGCGGCCAGAACACCGGGGAGCTGTTTTTT
. . TRBJ2-1 TRBV30 CAWSVQLRGTYNEQFF TGTGCCTGGAGTGTACAGTTGCGGGGCACCTACAATGAGCAGTTCTTC
. . TRBJ1-2 TRBV25-1 CASSETRVGYTF TGTGCCAGCAGTGAAACTCGGGTTGGCTACACCTTC
. . TRBJ1-1 TRBV6-7 CASSRSGNTEAFF TGTGCCAGCAGCCGTTCAGGGAACACTGAAGCTTTCTTT
. . TRBJ2-3 TRBV4-3 CASSQDVLGGVSTDTQYF TGCGCCAGCAGCCAAGACGTCCTCGGGGGAGTGAGCACAGATACGCAGTATTTT
. . TRBJ2-1 TRBV14 CASSTRAGEQFF TGTGCCAGCAGCACGAGAGCTGGTGAGCAGTTCTTC
once . TRBJ1-3 TRBV10-3 CAINLGAQSSGNTIYF TGTGCCATCAATCTGGGCGCTCAAAGCTCTGGAAACACCATATATTTT
. . TRBJ2-3 TRBV29-1 CSVGEGTDTQYF TGCAGCGTTGGTGAGGGAACAGATACGCAGTATTTT
. TRBD2 TRBJ2-1 TRBV13 CATLAGGSEQFF TGTGCCACCTTAGCGGGAGGAAGTGAGCAGTTCTTC
. . TRBJ2-5 TRBV27 CASSFGGGETQYF TGTGCCAGCAGTTTTGGGGGAGGAGAGACCCAGTACTTC
once TRBD2 TRBJ2-7 TRBV28 CASSFLAGGGQYF TGTGCCAGCAGTTTCCTAGCGGGAGGGGGGCAGTACTTC
. . TRBJ1-1 TRBV18 CASSPPGPRSEAFF TGTGCCAGCTCACCACCGGGGCCCCGGAGCGAAGCTTTCTTT
few TRBD2 TRBJ2-2 TRBV7-9 CASSLGREREHTGELFF TGTGCCAGCAGCTTAGGACGGGAGCGGGAGCACACCGGGGAGCTGTTTTTT
. . TRBJ2-7 TRBV18 CASSPTAGATREQYF TGTGCCAGCTCACCAACGGCAGGGGCAACTCGCGAGCAGTACTTC
. TRBD1 TRBJ1-1 TRBV5-6 CASSWGQGIRTTEAFF TGTGCCAGCAGCTGGGGACAGGGAATAAGAACCACTGAAGCTTTCTTT
. TRBD2 TRBJ2-1 TRBV7-2 CASSFMFLAGTSDDEQFF TGTGCCAGCAGCTTTATGTTCCTAGCGGGCACTTCGGACGATGAGCAGTTCTTC
. TRBD2 TRBJ2-5 TRBV11-2 CASSSTGTSRGETQYF TGTGCCAGCAGCTCGACCGGGACTAGCAGGGGAGAGACCCAGTACTTC
. . TRBJ2-6 TRBV25-1 CASSVGAGANVLTF TGTGCCAGCAGTGTCGGGGCTGGGGCCAACGTCCTGACTTTC
once . TRBJ2-2 TRBV10-2 CASTVGDTGELFF TGCGCCAGCACGGTGGGAGACACCGGGGAGCTGTTTTTT
. . TRBJ2-3 TRBV4-2 CASSQDSLSTDTQYF TGTGCCAGCAGCCAAGATTCACTAAGCACAGATACGCAGTATTTT
. . TRBJ2-3 TRBV9 CASSVRGDTQYF TGTGCCAGCAGCGTCAGGGGAGATACGCAGTATTTT
. TRBD1 TRBJ1-1 TRBV7-8 CASSAPGQGTEAFF TGTGCCAGCAGCGCCCCGGGACAGGGCACTGAAGCTTTCTTT
once . TRBJ2-5 TRBV7-9 CASSLVVRGTQETQYF TGTGCCAGCAGCTTAGTAGTCCGGGGAACTCAAGAGACCCAGTACTTC
few . TRBJ1-1 TRBV4-3 CASSQDRGLDTEAFF TGCGCCAGCAGCCAAGATCGGGGACTAGACACTGAAGCTTTCTTT
. . TRBJ2-2 TRBV10-3 CAISDPDRLGTGELFF TGTGCCATCAGTGACCCCGACAGACTCGGGACCGGGGAGCTGTTTTTT
. TRBD1 TRBJ2-7 TRBV2 CASIPPRRGQGLSYEQYF TGTGCCAGCATTCCCCCCCGCCGTGGACAGGGACTTTCCTACGAGCAGTACTTC